This T cell receptor (beta chain) was found in a study of blood T cell repertoires in COVID-19. Study background: COVID-19 samples from acute and convalescent phases originated in the United States, Italy and Spain. Sources were T cells, B-cell-depleted T cells, or PBMCs; the material itself was cDNA or gDNA.

CDR1 LNHDA and CDR2 SQIVND come from the germline V gene (reference sequence). J lost 2 bases, V lost 3 bases, and 4 bases had no gene match. The CDR3 totals 15 residues. Methods used by the authors: Researchers report that nucleated cell counts were estimated from reference gene primer amplification. Profiling relied on immunoSEQ multiplex PCR, and the TCRdb table lists in-frame clones only, not all of them. V, J and clone size were drawn from that table, and D and trimming were deduced from the DNA. The sample shows 200,000 to 300,000 clones, 84% of them seen only once. Sequenced: peripheral blood. The chain couples TRBV19 to TRBJ2-7; 10 bases are a match to TRBD1. The source is a man in his sixties with acute or convalescent COVID-19. The CDR3 DNA follows: TGTGCCAGTAGTATCTCCGGGACAGGGGCCTACGAGCAGTACTTC. Translation gives CASSISGTGAYEQYF.